The 18 T cell receptor beta chains in this list originate from one sample, sequenced in a study of T cell responses to AZD1222 COVID-19 vaccine. Libraries were prepared by immunoSEQ multiplex PCR; TCRdb keeps only in-frame clonotypes and omits some of them. In the table there are about 92,000 clones, 88% of which are singletons. The sequencing here drew on peripheral blood, taken on day 0 of AZD1222 vaccination. These receptors originate from an adult in good health.

V gene TRBV27 combines with J gene TRBJ1-5; D gene ambiguous. Trimming cost V 6 bases and J 0 bases, with 3 bases left between them. The CDR3 spans 12 residues. CDR1 is MNHEY and CDR2 is SMNVEV in the germline V gene (reference sequence). CDR3 in DNA: TGTGCCAGCAGAAATAGCAATCAGCCCCAGCATTTT. Protein: CASRNSNQPQHF.

The rearrangement uses TRBV5-1 and TRBJ2-7; 9 bases fit TRBD1. The CDR3 is made up of 15 amino acids. V gave up 0 bases and J gave up 5 bases; unmatched junction bases: 6. The germline V gene encodes CDR1 SGHRS and CDR2 YFSETQ. Written as DNA, the CDR3 is TGCGCCAGCAGCTTGGGGACAGGGGTAATGAACGAGCAGTACTTC. Protein: CASSLGTGVMNEQYF. Supplemented by reference TRBV5-1 and TRBJ2-7, the full variable domain reads KAGVTQTPRYLIKTRGQQVTLSCSPISGHRSVSWYQQTPGQGLQFLFEYFSETQRNKGNFPGRFSGRQFSNSRSEMNVSTLELGDSALYLCASSLGTGVMNEQYFGPGTRLTVT.

The CDR3 DNA sequence: TGTGCCAGCAGCAAAGATTTTCAAGCGGGAGGGAATTACAGCTCCTACAATGAGCAGTTCTTC. It specifies CASSKDFQAGGNYSSYNEQFF. The genes are TRBV21-1 and TRBJ2-1; the DNA was not compared with TRBD2, the D call given in the table. TRBV21-1 is a listed pseudogene. The CDR3 is 21 residues long.

This chain uses TRBV3-1 (or the pseudogene TRBV3-2) with TRBJ2-3, with D possibly being TRBD2 (7 bases). The CDR3 length is 17 residues. Germline V CDR1 and CDR2: LGHDT, YNNKEL (reference sequence). The V and J ends lost 0 bases and 7 bases respectively, with 20 bases between them. Here the CDR3 DNA reads TGTGCCAGCAGCCAAGATCCTAGCGGAGGTAGGGGGAATACGCAGTATTTT. It translates to CASSQDPSGGRGNTQYF.

This clone was observed a single time. V and J are TRBV9 and TRBJ1-1, with TRBD1 matching 7 bases. The germline gives CDR1 SGDLS, CDR2 YYNGEE. This CDR3 spans 14 amino acids. The ends lost 3 bases at V and 1 base at J; junction bases unmatched: 3. CDR3 amino acids: CASSAQGGNTEAFF. CDR3 nucleotide sequence: TGTGCCAGCAGCGCCCAGGGGGGGAACACTGAAGCTTTCTTT.

This clone was observed a single time. This chain links TRBV15 with TRBJ2-5; 13 nucleotides align to TRBD2. Germline loops: CDR1 LNHNV, CDR2 YYDKDF (reference sequence). Trimming cost V 5 bases and J 5 bases; bases outside gene matches: 8. The CDR3 has 16 amino acids. The CDR3: CATSARLAGGGETQYF. Written as DNA, the CDR3 is TGTGCCACCAGCGCTCGACTAGCGGGAGGAGGGGAGACCCAGTACTTC. The variable domain in full, completed from reference TRBV15 and TRBJ2-5, reads DAMVIQNPRYQVTQFGKPVTLSCSQTLNHNVMYWYQQKSSQAPKLLFHYYDKDFNNEADTPDNFQSRRPNTSFCFLDIRSPGLGDTAMYLCATSARLAGGGETQYFGPGTRLLVL.

The chain recombines TRBV7-9 with TRBJ1-4; no definite D call. Trimming took off 5 bases at V and 0 bases at J, with 13 bases between the two ends. The CDR3 has 16 residues. Per the germline V gene, CDR1 is SEHNR and CDR2 is FQNEAQ (reference sequence). CDR3 nucleotide sequence: TGTGCCAGCAGCCAGCGGTTTGGGGCAACTAATGAAAAACTGTTTTTT. The encoded protein is CASSQRFGATNEKLFF.

This CDR3 reads CASRDSSNEQFF. The CDR3 nucleotides read TGTGCCAGCAGGGATTCTAGCAATGAGCAGTTCTTC. The chain couples TRBV5-4 to TRBJ2-1; D is undetermined. CDR1 is SGHNT, CDR2 YYREEE, per germline (reference sequence). The CDR3 extends over 12 amino acids. V was clipped by 5 bases and J by 6 bases, with 9 bases between them. Full variable domain (rest looked up from reference TRBV5-4 and TRBJ2-1): ETGVTQSPTHLIKTRGQQVTLRCSSQSGHNTVSWYQQALGQGPQFIFQYYREEENGRGNFPPRFSGLQFPNYSSELNVNALELDDSALYLCASRDSSNEQFFGPGTRLTVL.

CDR3 sequence reads: CASSLTYRGRDTQYF. The CDR3 DNA reads TGTGCCAGCAGCCTGACCTATAGGGGGAGAGATACGCAGTATTTT. J is TRBJ2-3 and V is TRBV5-4; D may be TRBD1 (6 bases). CDR1 and CDR2 from the germline V gene are SGHNT and YYREEE (reference sequence). CDR3 length equals 15 residues. Between the trimmed V and J ends, which lost 4 bases and 5 bases, there was a span of 17 bases.

The chain uses TRBV10-3 and TRBJ1-3; D is possibly TRBD1 (5 bases). The CDR3 is made up of 12 amino acids. Germline V gene sequence: CDR1 ENHRY, CDR2 SYGVKD. Trimming pared 8 bases from V and 2 bases from J, leaving 7 bases between. DNA for the CDR3: TGTGCCATCGGGGGTCCTGGAAACACCATATATTTT. Its protein is CAIGGPGNTIYF.

The chain employs TRBV23-1 and TRBJ2-5; D unclear. TRBV23-1 counts as an open reading frame of uncertain function. Trimming cost V 0 bases and J 2 bases, with 13 bases left between them. CDR3 length equals 16 residues. CDR3 amino acids: CASSQSQVVVQETQYF. CDR3 coding DNA: TGCGCCAGCAGTCAATCGCAGGTAGTAGTACAAGAGACCCAGTACTTC.

This clone was recorded only once. This chain connects TRBV30 to TRBJ1-2; D is unresolved. From germline, CDR1 is GTSNPN and CDR2 SVGIG (reference sequence). Trimming took off 0 bases at V and 3 bases at J, with 14 bases between the two ends. The CDR3 runs to 15 residues. In nucleotides, the CDR3 is TGTGCCTGGAGTGTGGGAGAGGCCGCTTACTATGGCTACACCTTC. As protein: CAWSVGEAAYYGYTF.

This clone was detected ten times or more. This chain joins TRBV6-4 and TRBJ2-4, with D hard to call. From germline, CDR1 is MRHNA and CDR2 SNTAGT. The CDR3 loop spans 13 amino acids. V lost 2 bases to trimming and J lost 1 base, with 3 bases between them. As DNA, the CDR3 is TGTGCCAGCAGTGACAGGGCCAAAAACATTCAGTACTTC. Translation: CASSDRAKNIQYF.

The V call is TRBV28, the J call TRBJ1-6, with 7 bases identical to TRBD1. Germline lookup yields CDR1 MDHEN and CDR2 SYDVKM. With V trimmed by 6 bases and J by 5 bases, 7 bases remained unmatched. The CDR3 runs 15 residues. The CDR3 DNA reads TGTGCCAGCAGGCTGACAGGGAGGAATAATTCACCCCTCCACTTT. This encodes CASRLTGRNNSPLHF. Full variable domain (outside the CDR3, taken from reference TRBV28 and TRBJ1-6): DVKVTQSSRYLVKRTGEKVFLECVQDMDHENMFWYRQDPGLGLRLIYFSYDVKMKEKGDIPEGYSVSREKKERFSLILESASTNQTSMYLCASRLTGRNNSPLHFGNGTRLTVT.

The J gene is TRBJ1-2, the V gene TRBV7-9; no clear D gene. CDR1 and CDR2 from the germline V gene are SEHNR and FQNEAQ (reference sequence). This CDR3 comprises 15 residues. Trimming removed 5 bases at V and 3 bases at J, with 16 bases between. The CDR3 loop is CASSPTREIYYGYTF. CDR3 nucleotides: TGTGCCAGCAGCCCAACGCGGGAGATATACTATGGCTACACCTTC. Full variable domain (remainder filled in from reference TRBV7-9 and TRBJ1-2): DTGVSQNPRHKITKRGQNVTFRCDPISEHNRLYWYRQTLGQGPEFLTYFQNEAQLEKSRLLSDRFSAERPKGSFSTLEIQRTEQGDSAMYLCASSPTREIYYGYTFGSGTRLTVV.

The chain has TRBV5-1 and TRBJ1-5; D is ambiguous. Germline V gene data show CDR1 as SGHRS and CDR2 as YFSETQ. Trimming left V 0 bases short and J 4 bases short, with 5 bases between. The CDR3 is 13 residues long. CDR3 DNA sequence: TGCGCCAGCAGCTTGGACGGGAATCAGCCCCAGCATTTT. Its translation: CASSLDGNQPQHF.

The chain has TRBV6-1 and TRBJ1-3; D may be TRBD1 (6 bases). Germline V gene sequence: CDR1 MNHNS, CDR2 SASEGT. V was cut by 4 bases and J by 4 bases, with 17 bases left in between. CDR3 length: 16 amino acids. CDR3 in amino acids: CASSARSGVLGNTIYF. CDR3 in DNA: TGTGCCAGCAGTGCAAGGTCAGGGGTCTTAGGAAACACCATATATTTT.

The V and J genes are TRBV10-3 and TRBJ2-3; 12 bases match TRBD2. The CDR3 is 14 amino acids. V gave up 9 bases and J gave up 6 bases; unmatched junction bases: 7. Germline values: CDR1 ENHRY, CDR2 SYGVKD. CDR3 DNA: TGTGCCATTAAGACTAGCGGGAGCCCCGATACGCAGTATTTT. It yields the protein CAIKTSGSPDTQYF.